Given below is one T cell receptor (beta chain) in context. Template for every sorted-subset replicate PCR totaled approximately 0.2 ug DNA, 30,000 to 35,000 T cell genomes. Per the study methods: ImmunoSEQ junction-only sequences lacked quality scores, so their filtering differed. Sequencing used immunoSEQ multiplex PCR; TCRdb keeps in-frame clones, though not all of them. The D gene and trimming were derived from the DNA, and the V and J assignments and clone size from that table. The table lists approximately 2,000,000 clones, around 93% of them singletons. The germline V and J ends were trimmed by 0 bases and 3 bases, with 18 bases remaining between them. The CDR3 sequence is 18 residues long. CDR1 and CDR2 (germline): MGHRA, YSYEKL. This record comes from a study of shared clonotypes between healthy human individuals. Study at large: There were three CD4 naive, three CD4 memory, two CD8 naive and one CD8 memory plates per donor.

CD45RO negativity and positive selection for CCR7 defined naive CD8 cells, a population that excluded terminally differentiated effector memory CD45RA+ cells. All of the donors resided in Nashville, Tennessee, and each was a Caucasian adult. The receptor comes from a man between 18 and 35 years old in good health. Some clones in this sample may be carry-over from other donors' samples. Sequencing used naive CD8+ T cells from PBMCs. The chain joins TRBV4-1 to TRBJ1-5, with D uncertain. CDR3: CASSQDPRVVSPNQPQHF. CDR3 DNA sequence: TGCGCCAGCAGCCAAGATCCGCGTGTAGTGTCTCCCAATCAGCCCCAGCATTTT.